Reported below is one T cell receptor (beta chain). The data stem from a study of blood T cell repertoires in COVID-19. Study information: Italy, Spain and the United States were the sources of the convalescent and acute COVID-19 samples.

In the authors' workflow: Scientists estimated how many nucleated cells there were by amplifying reference gene primers. TCRdb's table, derived via immunoSEQ multiplex PCR, lists solely in-frame clones and lacks some. The DNA was the basis for D and trimming; V, J and clone size are from that table. The data hold about 280,000 clones, with more than 75% observed a single time. With 5 bases removed from V and 4 bases from J, the gap between germline ends came to 8 bases. Germline-derived CDR1 and CDR2 are MNHEY and SMNVEV (reference sequence). This CDR3 has 12 amino acids. The V gene is TRBV27, the J gene TRBJ1-1; no firm D call. The clonotype was recovered from a young woman who had recovered from COVID-19. Sequenced material: peripheral blood. DNA for the CDR3: TGTGCCAGCAGTCTCCCGGGCACTGAAGCTTTCTTT. Translation: CASSLPGTEAFF.